The 17 T cell receptor beta chains below all came from one sample that was sequenced in a study of T cell responses to AZD1222 COVID-19 vaccine. Produced via immunoSEQ multiplex PCR; TCRdb's table is partial and in-frame only. The data hold 100,000 to 150,000 clones, with under 95% observed a single time. Sequencing was performed on peripheral blood, taken 28 days after the second AZD1222 dose. These receptors were collected from an adult who received the AZD1222 COVID-19 vaccine.

The chain is built from TRBV7-2 and TRBJ2-1; weak D call: TRBD1 (5 bases). The CDR3 contains 14 residues. Germline CDR1 and CDR2: SGHTA and FQGNSA. V was shortened by 5 bases and J by 8 bases, with 16 bases between the two germline ends. The CDR3 bases are TGTGCCAGCAGCCTTGGGGCGGCCGAGTATGAGCAGTTCTTC. Translation gives CASSLGAAEYEQFF. Supplemented by reference TRBV7-2 and TRBJ2-1, the full variable domain reads GAGVSQSPSNKVTEKGKDVELRCDPISGHTALYWYRQSLGQGLEFLIYFQGNSAPDKSGLPSDRFSAERTGGSVSTLTIQRTQQEDSAVYLCASSLGAAEYEQFFGPGTRLTVL.

V usage is TRBV5-1 and J usage is TRBJ2-7; D ambiguous. The germline V and J ends were trimmed by 5 bases and 2 bases, with 8 bases remaining between them. Germline V gene sequence: CDR1 SGHRS, CDR2 YFSETQ. CDR3 size: 12 residues. The CDR3 region is CASRESTYEQYF. The CDR3 region has the DNA TGCGCCAGCAGGGAGTCCACCTACGAGCAGTACTTC.

This chain joins TRBV5-1 and TRBJ2-2; D may match TRBD1 or TRBD2 (5 bases each). The germline V gene has CDR1 SGHRS and CDR2 YFSETQ. Trimming took 3 bases from V and 6 from J, leaving 15 bases between them. CDR3 size: 15 residues. CDR3 region: CASSWDQMGAGELFF. The CDR3 DNA reads as TGCGCCAGCAGCTGGGACCAGATGGGTGCCGGGGAGCTGTTTTTT.

This clone was detected only once. J is TRBJ1-4 and V is TRBV29-1, with 9 bases lining up with TRBD1. Germline lookup yields CDR1 SQVTM and CDR2 ANQGSEA. The CDR3 is 14 residues long. V dropped 4 bases and J dropped 0; count of bases not matched to a gene: 0. The CDR3 DNA is TGCAGCGTTGGACAGGGGGCAACTAATGAAAAACTGTTTTTT. Translation gives CSVGQGATNEKLFF. Variable domain in full (rest from reference TRBV29-1 and TRBJ1-4): SAVISQKPSRDICQRGTSLTIQCQVDSQVTMMFWYRQQPGQSLTLIATANQGSEATYESGFVIDKFPISRPNLTFSTLTVSNMSPEDSSIYLCSVGQGATNEKLFFGSGTQLSVL.

The rearrangement links TRBV11-1 to TRBJ2-7; D not resolved. V lost 5 bases and J lost 0, with 11 bases in between. The germline CDR1 and CDR2 sequences are SGHAT and FQDESV (reference sequence). The CDR3 is made up of 14 amino acids. CDR3 region: CASSRAVSSYEQYF. CDR3 nucleotides: TGTGCCAGCAGCAGAGCTGTCAGCTCCTACGAGCAGTACTTC.

The sample holds one count of this clone. The rearrangement joins TRBV11-1 to TRBJ2-1, with a weak D call TRBD1 (5 bases). This CDR3 is built from 15 residues. Germline loops: CDR1 SGHAT, CDR2 FQDESV (reference sequence). The ends were cut back, 5 bases at V and 4 bases at J, with 15 bases in the middle. The CDR3 nucleotides read TGTGCCAGCAGCCCTGCCCGGACACCTTACAATGAGCAGTTCTTC. Translation gives CASSPARTPYNEQFF.

The genes are TRBV2 and TRBJ2-3; the D gene could be TRBD1 or TRBD2 (6 bases each). The CDR3 is 16 residues long. Looked up from germline, CDR1 is SNHLY and CDR2 is FYNNEI. V shed 3 bases and J shed 0 bases, with 13 bases lying between them. The chain's CDR3 is CASSDPGAPSTDTQYF. DNA of the CDR3: TGTGCCAGCAGTGACCCGGGGGCTCCTAGCACAGATACGCAGTATTTT.

V and J are TRBV5-1 and TRBJ2-3, with 14 bases identical to TRBD2. Germline lookup yields CDR1 SGHRS and CDR2 YFSETQ. V shed 0 bases and J 2 bases; nucleotides not matched to a gene: 2. The CDR3 has 17 amino acids. The CDR3 reads CASSLGLAGGTTDTQYF. The CDR3 DNA sequence: TGCGCCAGCAGCTTGGGACTAGCGGGAGGGACCACAGATACGCAGTATTTT.

This rearrangement joins TRBV2 to TRBJ2-3; either TRBD1 or TRBD2 may supply D (5 bases each). The germline V and J ends were trimmed by 4 bases and 2 bases, with 22 bases remaining between them. The CDR3 length is 18 residues. Germline CDR1 reads SNHLY; CDR2 reads FYNNEI. The CDR3: CASSAVTPGARNTDTQYF. The CDR3, as DNA: TGTGCCAGCAGTGCGGTAACCCCCGGGGCGAGGAACACAGATACGCAGTATTTT.

The J gene is TRBJ2-7, the V gene TRBV7-8; the D gene is possibly TRBD2 (7 bases). The CDR3 runs 13 residues. Germline V CDR1 and CDR2: SGHVS, FQNEAQ. V lost 11 bases, J lost 7 bases, and 21 bases lay in between. CDR3 nucleotide sequence: TGTGCCGCAGGGAGGGGGTCGAATAGTGAGCAGTACTTC. It is translated as CAAGRGSNSEQYF.

The V gene is TRBV6-5, the J gene TRBJ2-7, with 9 bases aligning to TRBD2. The CDR3 contains 14 residues. Germline assignment: CDR1 MNHEY and CDR2 SVGAGI. V lost 6 bases and J lost 7; bases outside the gene matches: 10. The CDR3 nucleotides read TGTGCCAGCAGCCCACTAGCGGGCGTAGGGGAGCAGTACTTC. Protein: CASSPLAGVGEQYF.

The J gene is TRBJ2-1, the V gene TRBV7-9; D perhaps matches TRBD1 (6 bases). Germline loops: CDR1 SEHNR, CDR2 FQNEAQ (reference sequence). This CDR3 spans 15 amino acids. Trimming left V 3 bases short and J 4 bases short, with 13 bases between. Here the CDR3 DNA reads TGTGCCAGCAGCTTTCTGGGCCAGGGGTACAATGAGCAGTTCTTC. This encodes CASSFLGQGYNEQFF. Complete variable domain (other parts from reference TRBV7-9 and TRBJ2-1): DTGVSQNPRHKITKRGQNVTFRCDPISEHNRLYWYRQTLGQGPEFLTYFQNEAQLEKSRLLSDRFSAERPKGSFSTLEIQRTEQGDSAMYLCASSFLGQGYNEQFFGPGTRLTVL.

The V gene is TRBV5-1, the J gene TRBJ2-3, with D tentatively TRBD2 (6 bases). The length of the CDR3 is 16 residues. Trimming shortened V by 3 bases and J by 4 bases, and 18 bases separated the two germline ends. Looked up from germline, CDR1 is SGHRS and CDR2 is YFSETQ. CDR3 nucleotide sequence: TGCGCCAGCAGCTGGACGGGACTCCCGGCGCCAGATACGCAGTATTTT. This translates into CASSWTGLPAPDTQYF.

The V and J genes are TRBV7-2 and TRBJ1-6; D not resolved. Germline loops: CDR1 SGHTA, CDR2 FQGNSA. The ends were cut back, 5 bases at V and 0 bases at J, with 11 bases in the middle. CDR3 length: 16 amino acids. CDR3 bases: TGTGCCAGCAGCCCCATTCGGAGCTCCTATAATTCACCCCTCCACTTT. This translates into CASSPIRSSYNSPLHF. Drawing the rest from reference TRBV7-2 and TRBJ1-6, the complete variable domain is GAGVSQSPSNKVTEKGKDVELRCDPISGHTALYWYRQSLGQGLEFLIYFQGNSAPDKSGLPSDRFSAERTGGSVSTLTIQRTQQEDSAVYLCASSPIRSSYNSPLHFGNGTRLTVT.

The chain couples TRBV10-3 to TRBJ1-5; TRBD1 aligns across 7 bases. From germline, CDR1 is ENHRY and CDR2 SYGVKD. This CDR3 contains 14 residues. The ends lost 5 bases at V and 1 base at J; junction bases unmatched: 2. CDR3 nucleotides: TGTGCCATCAGTCCGGACAGGAGCAATCAGCCCCAGCATTTT. It yields the protein CAISPDRSNQPQHF.

The chain uses TRBV19 and TRBJ1-6, with D maybe TRBD1 (6 bases). The CDR3 length is 16 residues. Germline V lookup: CDR1 LNHDA, CDR2 SQIVND (reference sequence). With 5 bases removed from V and 7 bases from J, the gap between germline ends came to 18 bases. For the CDR3, the DNA is TGTGCCAGTAGTTACGCAGGGGCTGCACAGAATTCACCCCTCCACTTT. Its translation is CASSYAGAAQNSPLHF.

The chain employs TRBV7-9 and TRBJ1-6; D not certain. V was trimmed by 6 bases and J by 10 bases, leaving 13 bases between them. CDR1 is SEHNR and CDR2 is FQNEAQ in the germline V gene (reference sequence). There are 13 residues in the CDR3. The CDR3 DNA follows: TGTGCCAGCAGGCCGACGTCGGCCTCACCCCTCCACTTT. It codes for CASRPTSASPLHF.